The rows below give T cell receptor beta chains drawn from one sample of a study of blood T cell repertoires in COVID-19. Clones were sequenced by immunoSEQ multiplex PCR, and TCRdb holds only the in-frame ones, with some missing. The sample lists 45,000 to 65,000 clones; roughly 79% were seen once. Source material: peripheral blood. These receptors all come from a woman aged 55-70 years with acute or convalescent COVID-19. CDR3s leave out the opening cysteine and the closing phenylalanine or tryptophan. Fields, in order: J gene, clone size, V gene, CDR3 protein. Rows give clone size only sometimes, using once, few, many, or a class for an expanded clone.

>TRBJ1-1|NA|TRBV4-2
ASSLHRALNTEAF
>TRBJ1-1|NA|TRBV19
ASSIGVLPGTEAF
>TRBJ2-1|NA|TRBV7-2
ASSRPTSGEQF
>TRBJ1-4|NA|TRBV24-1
ATSDLRDRSPNEKLF
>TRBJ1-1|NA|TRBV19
ASRKTGDTEAF
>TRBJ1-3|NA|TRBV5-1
ASSLARGNTIY
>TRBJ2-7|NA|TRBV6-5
ASSSPGTGHYEQY
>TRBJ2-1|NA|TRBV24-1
ATSAVHTGSSYNEQF
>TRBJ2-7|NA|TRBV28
ATGTGASYEQY
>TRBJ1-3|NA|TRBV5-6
ASSLRNSYSGNTIY
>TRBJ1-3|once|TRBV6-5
ASTLRNTIY
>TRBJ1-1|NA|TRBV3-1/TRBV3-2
ASSQGTGVVAEAF
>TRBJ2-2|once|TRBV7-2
ASSLVAGSGLNTGELF
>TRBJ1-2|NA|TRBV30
AWSPGDNYGYT